The source of this TCR beta chain is a study of cytomegalovirus exposure and HLA in healthy donors. Study at large: As an earlier analysis found, about 190 million T cells yielded about 120 million unique TCR beta sequences.

Researchers ran the PCR with 60 Vbeta and 13 Jbeta primers. The assay was immunoSEQ multiplex PCR, and TCRdb's table has in-frame clones only and misses some. The table lists approximately 130,000 clones, roughly 79% of them singletons. The CDR3 spans 15 residues. V lost 5 bases and J lost 5, with 18 bases in between. Per germline, CDR1 SGHVS and CDR2 FNYEAQ. Only one count was recorded for this clone. The source is a man aged 18 to 29 in good health and CMV-seronegative. V gene TRBV7-6 combines with J gene TRBJ1-2; D might be TRBD1 (5 bases). Sample: PBMCs. The CDR3: CASSPLILDSYGYTF. For the CDR3, the DNA is TGTGCCAGCAGCCCCCTCATCTTAGACAGTTATGGCTACACCTTC.